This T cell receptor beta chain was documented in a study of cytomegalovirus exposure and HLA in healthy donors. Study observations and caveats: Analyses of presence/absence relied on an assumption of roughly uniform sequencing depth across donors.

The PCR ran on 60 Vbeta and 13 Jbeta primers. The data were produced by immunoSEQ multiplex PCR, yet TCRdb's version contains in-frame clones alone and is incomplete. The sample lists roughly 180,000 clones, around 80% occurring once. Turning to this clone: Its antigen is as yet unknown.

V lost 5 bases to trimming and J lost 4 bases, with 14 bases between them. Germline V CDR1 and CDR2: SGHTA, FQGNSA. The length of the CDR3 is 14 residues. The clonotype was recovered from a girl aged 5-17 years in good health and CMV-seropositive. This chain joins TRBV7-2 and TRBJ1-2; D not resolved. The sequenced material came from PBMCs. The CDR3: CASSPTPVPYGYTF. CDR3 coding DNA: TGTGCCAGCAGCCCAACCCCGGTTCCCTATGGCTACACCTTC.